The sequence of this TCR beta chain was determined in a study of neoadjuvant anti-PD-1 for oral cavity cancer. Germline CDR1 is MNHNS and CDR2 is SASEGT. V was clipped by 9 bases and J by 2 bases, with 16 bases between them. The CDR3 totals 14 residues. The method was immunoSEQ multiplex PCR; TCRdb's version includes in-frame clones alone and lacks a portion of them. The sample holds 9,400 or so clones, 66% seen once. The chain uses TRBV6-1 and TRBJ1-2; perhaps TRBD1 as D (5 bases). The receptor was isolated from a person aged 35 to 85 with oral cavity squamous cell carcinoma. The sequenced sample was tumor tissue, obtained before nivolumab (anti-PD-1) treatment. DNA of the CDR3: TGTGCCAGTGGGGGTACAGGCGAAAACTATGGCTACACCTTC. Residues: CASGGTGENYGYTF.